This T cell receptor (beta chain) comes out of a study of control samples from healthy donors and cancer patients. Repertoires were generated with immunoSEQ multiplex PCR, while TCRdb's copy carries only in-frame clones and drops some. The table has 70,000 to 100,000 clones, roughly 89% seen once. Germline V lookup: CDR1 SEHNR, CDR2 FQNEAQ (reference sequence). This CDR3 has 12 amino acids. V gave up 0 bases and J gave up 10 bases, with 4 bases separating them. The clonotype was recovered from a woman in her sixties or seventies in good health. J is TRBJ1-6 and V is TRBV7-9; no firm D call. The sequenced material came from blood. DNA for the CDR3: TGTGCCAGCAGCTTAGCGGAATCACCCCTCCACTTT. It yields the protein CASSLAESPLHF.